These 32 T cell receptor beta chains came from one sample sequenced in a study of lymphopenia after photon versus proton radiotherapy. Profiled with immunoSEQ multiplex PCR; TCRdb holds only in-frame clones, not every one. Of fewer than 70,000 clones in the sample, around 86% were seen once. The specimen comprised peripheral blood, sampled from a patient treated with proton-based radiotherapy. The receptor source for this set is a man at least 80 years old with esophageal cancer.

The rearrangement uses TRBV5-1 and TRBJ2-5; TRBD1 matches 9 bases. V gave up 3 bases and J gave up 5 bases; unmatched junction bases: 8. The CDR3 has 15 residues. In germline, CDR1 is SGHRS, CDR2 YFSETQ. The CDR3 nucleotides are TGCGCCAGCAGCTCCGGACAGGGGAGGTTGGAGACCCAGTACTTC. Its translation is CASSSGQGRLETQYF.

This clone came up once. The V call is TRBV4-3, the J call TRBJ2-1; maybe TRBD1 (5 bases). Germline assignment: CDR1 LGHNA and CDR2 YSLEER. This CDR3 is built from 14 residues. The V end was cut by 0 bases, the J end by 5 bases, with 8 bases between. The CDR3 DNA is TGCGCCAGCAGCCAAGAGTTCAGGGACAATGAGCAGTTCTTC. Protein product: CASSQEFRDNEQFF.

The chain couples TRBV7-9 to TRBJ1-5; D is unclear. The length of the CDR3 is 13 residues. Germline assignment: CDR1 SEHNR and CDR2 FQNEAQ (reference sequence). V lost 2 bases, J lost 7 bases, and 9 bases lay in between. CDR3 nucleotides: TGTGCCAGCAGCTTATCACCCACCCAGCCCCAGCATTTT. Protein: CASSLSPTQPQHF.

The rearrangement joins TRBV19 to TRBJ1-5; D perhaps matches TRBD1 (6 bases). The V end lost 5 bases, the J end lost 6 bases, and 14 bases lay between the germline ends. Germline assignment: CDR1 LNHDA and CDR2 SQIVND (reference sequence). There are 14 residues in the CDR3. The CDR3 is CASSQQGGGQPQHF. The CDR3 nucleotides read TGTGCCAGTAGTCAACAGGGAGGGGGTCAGCCCCAGCATTTT.

This rearrangement joins TRBV5-4 to TRBJ1-5; 8 nucleotides agree with TRBD1. The ends lost 4 bases at V and 7 bases at J; junction bases unmatched: 10. CDR3 length: 15 amino acids. CDR1 is SGHNT, CDR2 YYREEE, per germline (reference sequence). Here the CDR3 DNA reads TGTGCCAGCAGCCAAGTGGACAGGGAGGGACAGCCCCAGCATTTT. It yields the protein CASSQVDREGQPQHF.

This chain uses TRBV6-6 with TRBJ2-5, with D perhaps matching TRBD1 (6 bases). The V end lost 7 bases, the J end lost 1 base, and 13 bases lay between the germline ends. The CDR3 spans 14 residues. Germline V gene data show CDR1 as MNHNY and CDR2 as SVGAGI (reference sequence). CDR3 DNA sequence: TGTGCCAGCAATCTACAGGGAACCCAAGAGACCCAGTACTTC. It yields the protein CASNLQGTQETQYF.

This clone has a handful of counts. One junction end disagrees with the germline gene, perhaps due to a read error. The CDR3 loop is CASSLTRGQNTGELFF. The CDR3 region has the DNA TGTGCCAGCAGCCTAACGCGGGGGCAAAACACCGGGGAGCTGTTTTTT. The chain carries TRBV7-3 and TRBJ2-2, with D possibly matching TRBD2 (7 bases). The germline V gene encodes CDR1 SGHTA and CDR2 FQGTGA. This CDR3 contains 16 residues.

V and J are TRBV5-8 and TRBJ1-6; 9 positions match TRBD1. The germline gives CDR1 SGHTS, CDR2 YDEGEE. The CDR3 runs to 19 residues. V was clipped by 3 bases and J by 2 bases; unmatched bases: 12. The CDR3 DNA is TGTGCCAGCAGCTACTCCCGGGACAGGGTACGAACCTATAATTCACCCCTCCACTTT. It codes for CASSYSRDRVRTYNSPLHF. The complete variable domain, with remaining parts taken from reference TRBV5-8 and TRBJ1-6, reads EAGVTQSPTHLIKTRGQQATLRCSPISGHTSVYWYQQALGLGLQFLLWYDEGEERNRGNFPPRFSGRQFPNYSSELNVNALELEDSALYLCASSYSRDRVRTYNSPLHFGNGTRLTVT.

This sequence joins TRBV25-1 and TRBJ2-1; D not certain. CDR3 length: 12 residues. Trimming removed 0 bases at V and 8 bases at J, with 5 bases between. The V gene's germline CDR1 is MGHDK and CDR2 SYGVNS. CDR3 sequence reads: CASSEYGDEQFF. The CDR3 region has the DNA TGTGCCAGCAGTGAATACGGTGATGAGCAGTTCTTC.

V gene TRBV18 combines with J gene TRBJ1-2; D might be TRBD1 (6 bases). V lost 5 bases and J lost 0, with 19 bases in between. The CDR3 spans 17 residues. Germline lookup yields CDR1 KGHSH and CDR2 LQKENI. In nucleotides, the CDR3 is TGTGCCAGCTCAGGACCCGGACAAGGGGGGTCTAACTATGGCTACACCTTC. Amino acid sequence: CASSGPGQGGSNYGYTF.

The gene calls are TRBV7-3 and TRBJ2-2; 9 nucleotides align to TRBD1. Germline assignment: CDR1 SGHTA and CDR2 FQGTGA. The CDR3 loop spans 15 amino acids. Trimming took 5 bases from V and 6 from J; bases not matched to a gene: 7. CDR3 amino acids: CASSQTGGASGELFF. In DNA, the CDR3 is TGTGCCAGCAGCCAAACAGGGGGCGCGTCCGGGGAGCTGTTTTTT.

The rearrangement joins TRBV4-1 to TRBJ2-7; unclear D gene. The CDR3 is 19 amino acids. Germline V gene data show CDR1 as MGHRA and CDR2 as YSYEKL. The V end was cut by 1 base, the J end by 1 base, with 23 bases between. The CDR3 reads CASSQVGGRSRYASYEQYF. The CDR3 bases are TGCGCCAGCAGCCAAGTAGGTGGAAGGTCCCGCTACGCGTCCTACGAGCAGTACTTC.

V gene TRBV10-3 combines with J gene TRBJ1-2; 8 bases are shared with TRBD1. V shed 3 bases, J shed 7 bases, and the junction held 13 bases outside the gene matches. Germline V gene lookup returns CDR1 ENHRY and CDR2 SYGVKD. The CDR3 has 16 residues. The CDR3 reads CAISDGFVQGARGYTF. In DNA, the CDR3 is TGTGCCATCAGTGATGGGTTTGTGCAGGGGGCGCGTGGCTACACCTTC.

This clone was detected a few times. The V and J genes are TRBV11-3 and TRBJ2-1, with D unclear. CDR3 length: 13 amino acids. V was shortened by 0 bases and J by 3 bases, with 3 bases between the two germline ends. Germline assignment: CDR1 SGHNT and CDR2 YENEEA. The CDR3, as DNA: TGTGCCAGCAGCTTAGACAGCTACAATGAGCAGTTCTTC. Its protein is CASSLDSYNEQFF.

The chain carries TRBV27 and TRBJ2-7; D is possibly TRBD1 or TRBD2 (5 bases each). V was cut by 3 bases and J by 0 bases, with 18 bases left in between. The CDR3 has 17 residues. Germline V gene lookup returns CDR1 MNHEY and CDR2 SMNVEV (reference sequence). The CDR3 reads CASSFRWCEGCSYEQYF. The DNA of the CDR3 is TGTGCCAGCAGTTTTCGTTGGTGTGAGGGGTGCTCCTACGAGCAGTACTTC.

V gene TRBV5-4 combines with J gene TRBJ1-2, with unresolved D. Germline values: CDR1 SGHNT, CDR2 YYREEE (reference sequence). V dropped 2 bases and J dropped 0 bases, with 8 bases sitting between them. The CDR3 runs 14 residues. The DNA for the CDR3 is TGTGCCAGCAGCTTTCCGGCCGCTAACTATGGCTACACCTTC. Amino acid sequence: CASSFPAANYGYTF.

The chain links TRBV2 to TRBJ2-5, with D perhaps given as TRBD1 or TRBD2 (6 bases each). Trimming removed 4 bases at V and 2 bases at J, with 17 bases between. The germline V gene encodes CDR1 SNHLY and CDR2 FYNNEI. The CDR3 is 16 residues long. CDR3 in DNA: TGTGCCAGCAGTGGGGGGGCCACCTCAATACAAGAGACCCAGTACTTC. The encoded protein is CASSGGATSIQETQYF.

This chain links TRBV4-3 with TRBJ2-7; TRBD2 aligns across 10 bases. CDR3 length: 15 amino acids. Germline CDR1 and CDR2: LGHNA and YSLEER. With 4 bases clipped from V and 2 bases from J, the junction kept 5 bases outside the gene matches. The CDR3 coding sequence is TGCGCCAGCAGCCGCGGACTAGCGGAAGCCTACGAGCAGTACTTC. Translated: CASSRGLAEAYEQYF.

V and J are TRBV30 and TRBJ2-7; D not certain. Per the germline V gene, CDR1 is GTSNPN and CDR2 is SVGIG (reference sequence). The CDR3 contains 14 residues. V lost 1 base, J lost 0 bases, and 10 bases lay in between. CDR3 amino acids: CAWSEKADSYEQYF. CDR3 nucleotides: TGTGCCTGGAGTGAGAAGGCAGACTCCTACGAGCAGTACTTC.

This chain connects TRBV7-2 to TRBJ2-7; 8 bases fit TRBD2. The CDR3 length is 14 residues. CDR1 is SGHTA, CDR2 FQGNSA, per germline. V shed 3 bases, J shed 3 bases, and the junction held 4 bases outside the gene matches. CDR3 sequence reads: CASSFGRGDYEQYF. CDR3 nucleotides: TGTGCCAGCAGCTTCGGGAGGGGAGACTACGAGCAGTACTTC.

The CDR3 loop reads CASSPGTGWYEQYF. Written as DNA, the CDR3 is TGTGCCAGCAGTCCCGGGACAGGGTGGTACGAGCAGTACTTC. The rearrangement links TRBV2 to TRBJ2-7, with 9 positions matching TRBD1. Germline CDR1 is SNHLY and CDR2 is FYNNEI. V was clipped by 5 bases and J by 4 bases; unmatched bases: 6. This CDR3 has 14 residues. The full variable domain, rest sourced from reference TRBV2 and TRBJ2-7, is EPEVTQTPSHQVTQMGQEVILRCVPISNHLYFYWYRQILGQKVEFLVSFYNNEISEKSEIFDDQFSVERPDGSNFTLKIRSTKLEDSAMYFCASSPGTGWYEQYFGPGTRLTVT.

This chain links TRBV12-5 with TRBJ2-7, with 7 bases matching TRBD2. Germline assignment: CDR1 LGHNT and CDR2 FRNRAP. The CDR3 runs 17 residues. Trimming cost V 4 bases and J 4 bases; bases outside gene matches: 16. Here the CDR3 reads CASGSRTAGTTEYEQYF. The CDR3 region has the DNA TGTGCTAGTGGTTCCCGTACAGCCGGGACTACTGAATACGAGCAGTACTTC. Complete variable domain (other parts from reference TRBV12-5 and TRBJ2-7): DARVTQTPRHKVTEMGQEVTMRCQPILGHNTVFWYRQTMMQGLELLAYFRNRAPLDDSGMPKDRFSAEMPDATLATLKIQPSEPRDSAVYFCASGSRTAGTTEYEQYFGPGTRLTVT.

The V and J genes are TRBV5-4 and TRBJ1-1; maybe TRBD1 (5 bases). The CDR3 runs 15 residues. V was cut by 0 bases and J by 6 bases, with 15 bases left in between. Germline CDR1 is SGHNT and CDR2 is YYREEE (reference sequence). The CDR3 bases are TGTGCCAGCAGCTTGGGGTACGGGGCACAGGCTGAAGCTTTCTTT. Translation gives CASSLGYGAQAEAFF.

CDR3 sequence reads: CASSLEISGGRYEQYF. The CDR3 bases are TGTGCCAGCAGCTTAGAAATTAGCGGGGGACGCTACGAGCAGTACTTC. The rearrangement uses TRBV7-2 and TRBJ2-7, with 9 bases aligning to TRBD2. The CDR3 consists of 16 residues. V lost 1 base and J lost 3; bases outside the gene matches: 7. Germline V gene lookup returns CDR1 SGHTA and CDR2 FQGNSA.

The gene calls are TRBV7-6 and TRBJ2-5; no clear D. Trimming cost V 4 bases and J 5 bases, with 11 bases left between them. In germline, CDR1 is SGHVS, CDR2 FNYEAQ. CDR3 size: 13 residues. DNA for the CDR3: TGTGCCAGCAGCTACGGATTGAGCGAGACCCAGTACTTC. This translates into CASSYGLSETQYF.

This chain links TRBV7-2 with TRBJ2-1; possible D gene TRBD2, 6 bases. The CDR3 spans 17 residues. V gave up 7 bases and J gave up 2 bases, with 21 bases separating them. CDR1 SGHTA and CDR2 FQGNSA come from the germline V gene. CDR3 nucleotide sequence: TGTGCCAGCACCACCAGGCCCGGGGGATCAACCTACAATGAGCAGTTCTTC. Translating it yields CASTTRPGGSTYNEQFF. Based on the CDR3 plus reference TRBV7-2 and TRBJ2-1, the full variable domain is GAGVSQSPSNKVTEKGKDVELRCDPISGHTALYWYRQSLGQGLEFLIYFQGNSAPDKSGLPSDRFSAERTGGSVSTLTIQRTQQEDSAVYLCASTTRPGGSTYNEQFFGPGTRLTVL.

This clone was counted between two and nine times. The chain employs TRBV6-6 and TRBJ1-5, with no clear D. V lost 6 bases and J 5 bases, leaving 14 bases between the germline ends. Germline loops: CDR1 MNHNY, CDR2 SVGAGI (reference sequence). This CDR3 is 14 amino acids long. The chain's CDR3 is CASRPPAMDQPQHF. DNA for the CDR3: TGTGCCAGCAGGCCCCCCGCTATGGATCAGCCCCAGCATTTT.

The chain has TRBV6-6 and TRBJ1-2; D may be TRBD1 (5 bases). CDR1 is MNHNY and CDR2 is SVGAGI in the germline V gene (reference sequence). CDR3 size: 14 residues. The ends were cut back, 4 bases at V and 4 bases at J, with 13 bases in the middle. The CDR3 bases are TGTGCCAGCAGTTCCGAGGGACCTCTCTATGGCTACACCTTC. This encodes CASSSEGPLYGYTF.

The rearrangement uses TRBV6-6 and TRBJ2-7, with D unclear. CDR1 and CDR2 from the germline V gene are MNHNY and SVGAGI (reference sequence). This CDR3 has 14 residues. V was cut by 7 bases and J by 6 bases, with 19 bases left in between. CDR3 sequence reads: CASTENQGTGEQYF. The CDR3 coding sequence is TGTGCCAGCACCGAGAATCAAGGTACTGGCGAGCAGTACTTC.

The chain carries TRBV28 and TRBJ1-4, with 11 bases identical to TRBD1. V trimming: 5 bases; J trimming: 7 bases; junction bases outside the gene matches: 15. Germline-derived CDR1 and CDR2 are MDHEN and SYDVKM. The CDR3 is made up of 18 amino acids. For the CDR3, the DNA is TGTGCCAGCAGTCCCACGAAAGCACGGACAGGGGGCCTTGAAAAACTGTTTTTT. The encoded protein is CASSPTKARTGGLEKLFF.

The genes are TRBV10-1 and TRBJ1-4, with 10 bases fitting TRBD1. The CDR3 length is 14 residues. With V trimmed by 5 bases and J by 5 bases, 2 bases remained unmatched. The germline V gene has CDR1 WNHNN and CDR2 SYGVQD (reference sequence). For the CDR3, the DNA is TGCGCCAGCAGTCGGACAGGGGGGAATGAAAAACTGTTTTTT. Protein product: CASSRTGGNEKLFF.

The chain is built from TRBV5-1 and TRBJ2-3; 7 bases match TRBD2. Germline V gene lookup returns CDR1 SGHRS and CDR2 YFSETQ. This CDR3 is built from 17 residues. V dropped 4 bases and J dropped 3; count of bases not matched to a gene: 14. This chain's CDR3 is CASSRAGVSVPTDTQYF. The CDR3 DNA is TGCGCCAGCAGCCGGGCGGGGGTCTCCGTCCCGACAGATACGCAGTATTTT. The variable domain in full, completed from reference TRBV5-1 and TRBJ2-3, reads KAGVTQTPRYLIKTRGQQVTLSCSPISGHRSVSWYQQTPGQGLQFLFEYFSETQRNKGNFPGRFSGRQFSNSRSEMNVSTLELGDSALYLCASSRAGVSVPTDTQYFGPGTRLTVL.